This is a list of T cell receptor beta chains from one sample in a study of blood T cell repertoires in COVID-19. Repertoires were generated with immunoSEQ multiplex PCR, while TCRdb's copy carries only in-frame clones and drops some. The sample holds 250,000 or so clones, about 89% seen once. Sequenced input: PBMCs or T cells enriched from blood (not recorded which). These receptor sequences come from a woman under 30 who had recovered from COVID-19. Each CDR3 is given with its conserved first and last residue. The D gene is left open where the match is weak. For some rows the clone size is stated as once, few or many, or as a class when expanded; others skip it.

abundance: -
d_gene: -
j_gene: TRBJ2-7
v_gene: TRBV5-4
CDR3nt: TGTGCCAGCAGCTTGGGCCTAGCGAACACCTACGAGCAGTACTTC
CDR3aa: CASSLGLANTYEQYF

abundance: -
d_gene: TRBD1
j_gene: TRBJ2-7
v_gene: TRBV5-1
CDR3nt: TGCGCCAGCAGCCCGACCAGCGAACCGGGACAGGGGCTAGGGGAGCAGTACTTC
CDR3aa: CASSPTSEPGQGLGEQYF

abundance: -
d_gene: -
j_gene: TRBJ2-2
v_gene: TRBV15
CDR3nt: TGTGCCACCAGCACCGACCTTGGGCAGGTGAACACCGGGGAGCTGTTTTTT
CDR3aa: CATSTDLGQVNTGELFF

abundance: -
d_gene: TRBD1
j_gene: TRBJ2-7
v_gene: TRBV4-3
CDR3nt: TGCGCCAGCAGCCAAGATGGGACAGGGCGATACGAGCAGTACTTC
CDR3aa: CASSQDGTGRYEQYF

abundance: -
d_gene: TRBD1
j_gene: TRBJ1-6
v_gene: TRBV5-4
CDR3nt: TGTGCCAGCAGCGTGGGACAGGTTGGCAATTCACCCCTCCACTTT
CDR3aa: CASSVGQVGNSPLHF

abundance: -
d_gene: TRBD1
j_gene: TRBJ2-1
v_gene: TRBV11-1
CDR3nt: TGTGCCAGCAGCTTACTGACAGGGGGCGCCTACAATGAGCAGTTCTTC
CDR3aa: CASSLLTGGAYNEQFF

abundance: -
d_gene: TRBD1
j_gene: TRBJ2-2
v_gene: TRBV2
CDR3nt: TGTGCCAGCAGTGGGGACAGGGCAGGGACCGGGGAGCTGTTTTTT
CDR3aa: CASSGDRAGTGELFF

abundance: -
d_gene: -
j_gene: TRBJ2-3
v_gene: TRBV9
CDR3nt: TGTGCCAGCAGCGTAGGGGGTCGGGAGAGTCGGACAGATACGCAGTATTTT
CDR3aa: CASSVGGRESRTDTQYF

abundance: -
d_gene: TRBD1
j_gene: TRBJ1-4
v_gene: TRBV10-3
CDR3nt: TGTGCCATCAGTGGAGGGGGCGCACCTACGGAAAAACTGTTTTTT
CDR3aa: CAISGGGAPTEKLFF

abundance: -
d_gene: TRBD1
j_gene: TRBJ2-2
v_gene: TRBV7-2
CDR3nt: TGTGCCAGCAGCTCGGACAGGGGGCCGTACACCGGGGAGCTGTTTTTT
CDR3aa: CASSSDRGPYTGELFF

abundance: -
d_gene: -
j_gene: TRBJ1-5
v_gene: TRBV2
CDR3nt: -
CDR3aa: CASSTSRNSNQPQHF

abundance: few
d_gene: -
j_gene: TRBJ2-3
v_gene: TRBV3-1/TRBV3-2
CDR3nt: TGTGCCAGCGGGAACGGGGGCACAGATACGCAGTATTTT
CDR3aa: CASGNGGTDTQYF

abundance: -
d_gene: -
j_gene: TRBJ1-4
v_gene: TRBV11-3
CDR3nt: TGTGCCAGCAGCTTCGAGAGTGAAAAACTGTTTTTT
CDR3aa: CASSFESEKLFF

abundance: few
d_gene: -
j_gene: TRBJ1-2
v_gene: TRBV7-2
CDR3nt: TGTGCCAGCAGCCTCACCCAGGACTTCTATGGCTACACCTTC
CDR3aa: CASSLTQDFYGYTF

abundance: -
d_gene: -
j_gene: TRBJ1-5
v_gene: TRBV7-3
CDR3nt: TGTGCCAGCAGCCAATGGGGAGGTATGGGGCCCCAGCATTTT
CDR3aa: CASSQWGGMGPQHF

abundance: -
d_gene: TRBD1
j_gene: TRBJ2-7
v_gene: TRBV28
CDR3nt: TGTGCCAGCAGGGACAGGGGGGGAATCTACGAGCAGTACTTC
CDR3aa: CASRDRGGIYEQYF

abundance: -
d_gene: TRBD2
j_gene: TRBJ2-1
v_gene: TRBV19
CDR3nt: TGTGCCAGTGGAAACCCGGGACTAGCGGGAGTTCAGGAGCAGTTCTTC
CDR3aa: CASGNPGLAGVQEQFF

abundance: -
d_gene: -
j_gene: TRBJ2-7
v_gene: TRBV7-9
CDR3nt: TGTGCCAGCAGCCGTACCGGGGAAACCCGCTCCTACGAGCAGTACTTC
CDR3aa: CASSRTGETRSYEQYF

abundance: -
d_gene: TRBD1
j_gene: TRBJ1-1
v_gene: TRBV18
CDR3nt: TGTGCCAGCTCCCTCGGACAGGCCTATGAAGCTTTCTTT
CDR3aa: CASSLGQAYEAFF

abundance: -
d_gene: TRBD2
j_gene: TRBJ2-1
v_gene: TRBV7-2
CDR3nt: TGTGCCAGCAGCCCCCCTGAAGCGGGGCTCTACAATGAGCAGTTCTTC
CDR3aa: CASSPPEAGLYNEQFF

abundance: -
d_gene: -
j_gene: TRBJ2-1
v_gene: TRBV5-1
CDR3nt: TGCGCCAGCAGCCCCGTGCGGGCAGGGGTAAACAATGAGCAGTTCTTC
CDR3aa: CASSPVRAGVNNEQFF

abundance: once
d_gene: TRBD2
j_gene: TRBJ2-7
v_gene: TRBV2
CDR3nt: TGTGCCAGCAGTGAACTGGCGGGACTAGGCGAGCAGTACTTC
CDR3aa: CASSELAGLGEQYF

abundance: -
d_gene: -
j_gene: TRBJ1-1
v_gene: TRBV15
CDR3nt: TGTGCCACCAGCAGAGATCGCCGGGGGAAAGCTTTCTTT
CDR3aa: CATSRDRRGKAFF

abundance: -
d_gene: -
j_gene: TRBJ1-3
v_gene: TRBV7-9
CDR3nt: TGTGCCAGCAGCGACCCTTTCGGAGGACTCCTTCTCTCTGGAAACACCATATATTTT
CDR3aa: CASSDPFGGLLLSGNTIYF

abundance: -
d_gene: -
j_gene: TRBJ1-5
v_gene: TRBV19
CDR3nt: TGTGCCAGTAGTATGATACAGAATTCGCAGCCCCAGCATTTT
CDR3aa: CASSMIQNSQPQHF

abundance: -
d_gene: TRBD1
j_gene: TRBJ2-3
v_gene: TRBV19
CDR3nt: TGTGCCAGTAGTAGAGGGACAGGGTCCATAGATACGCAGTATTTT
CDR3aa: CASSRGTGSIDTQYF

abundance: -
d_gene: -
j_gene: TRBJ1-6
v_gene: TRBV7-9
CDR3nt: TGTGCCAGCAGCTTAAACGGTGGTAATTCACCCCTCCACTTT
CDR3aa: CASSLNGGNSPLHF

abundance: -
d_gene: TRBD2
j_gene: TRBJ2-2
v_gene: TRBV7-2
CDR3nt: TGTGCCAGCAGCCCAGGACTAGCGGGGGGGCCGGCCGGGGAGCTGTTTTTT
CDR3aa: CASSPGLAGGPAGELFF

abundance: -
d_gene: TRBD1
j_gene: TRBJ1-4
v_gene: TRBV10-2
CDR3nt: TGCGCCAGCAGTGCGTCCAGGGGGGTTAATGAAAAACTGTTTTTT
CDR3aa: CASSASRGVNEKLFF

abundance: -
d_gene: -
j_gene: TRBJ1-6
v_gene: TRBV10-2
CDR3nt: TGCGCCAGCAGCAACTTCGGGGACTATAATTCACCCCTCCACTTT
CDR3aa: CASSNFGDYNSPLHF

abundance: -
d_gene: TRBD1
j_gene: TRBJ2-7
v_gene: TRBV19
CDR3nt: TGTGCCAGTAGTACCCACCTCGGGACAGGGGGCTTCTACGAGCAGTACTTC
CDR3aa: CASSTHLGTGGFYEQYF

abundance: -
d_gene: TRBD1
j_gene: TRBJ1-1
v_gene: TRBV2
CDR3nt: TGTGCCAGCAATGATAGACAGGGGGCGAACACTGAAGCTTTCTTT
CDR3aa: CASNDRQGANTEAFF

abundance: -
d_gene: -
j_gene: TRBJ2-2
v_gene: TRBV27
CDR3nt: TGTGCCAGCAGTTTAAGGACCCAGGGTCGGAACACCGGGGAGCTGTTTTTT
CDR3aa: CASSLRTQGRNTGELFF

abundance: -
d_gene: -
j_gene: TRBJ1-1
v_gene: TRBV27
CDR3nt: TGTGCCAGCAGGTCTCCTGCAGGGGTACGCTTGAACACTGAAGCTTTCTTT
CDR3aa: CASRSPAGVRLNTEAFF

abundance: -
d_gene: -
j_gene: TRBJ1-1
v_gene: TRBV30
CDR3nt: TGTGCCTGGACCGAATACCGGACAGAGGAGAACACTGAAGCTTTCTTT
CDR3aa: CAWTEYRTEENTEAFF

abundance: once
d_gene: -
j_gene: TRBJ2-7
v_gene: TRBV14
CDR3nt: TGTGCCAGCAGCCAAGTTGGGGGCGGGTACGAGCAGTACTTC
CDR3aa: CASSQVGGGYEQYF

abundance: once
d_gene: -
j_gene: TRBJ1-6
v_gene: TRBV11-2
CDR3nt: TGTGCCAGCAGACAGACCTTCCTTGATTCACCCCTCCACTTT
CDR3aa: CASRQTFLDSPLHF

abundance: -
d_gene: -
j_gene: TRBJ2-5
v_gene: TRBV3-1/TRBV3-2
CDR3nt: TGTGCCAGCAGCCCCCGGGAACGGGGGGCCAGAGAGACCCAGTACTTC
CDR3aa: CASSPRERGARETQYF

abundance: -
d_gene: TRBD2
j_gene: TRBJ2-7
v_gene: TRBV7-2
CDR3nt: TGTGCCAGCAGCACTAGCGGGGGGTCGGCCTACGAGCAGTACTTC
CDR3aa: CASSTSGGSAYEQYF

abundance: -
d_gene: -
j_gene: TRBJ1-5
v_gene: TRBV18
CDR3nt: TGTGCCAGCTCACCGGACAGTAGCAATCAGCCCCAGCATTTT
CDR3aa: CASSPDSSNQPQHF

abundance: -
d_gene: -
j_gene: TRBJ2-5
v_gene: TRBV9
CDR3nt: TGTGCCAGCAGCGTACAACCGTTCAGGGAGACCCAGTACTTC
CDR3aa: CASSVQPFRETQYF

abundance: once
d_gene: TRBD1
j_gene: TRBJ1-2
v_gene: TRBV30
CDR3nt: TGTGCCTGGAGTGCCGGGACAGGGACGGACTATGGCTACACCTTC
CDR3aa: CAWSAGTGTDYGYTF

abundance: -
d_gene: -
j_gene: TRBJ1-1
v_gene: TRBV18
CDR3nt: TGTGCCAGCTCAACGAACGCAGGGGTGGGGAACACTGAAGCTTTCTTT
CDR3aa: CASSTNAGVGNTEAFF

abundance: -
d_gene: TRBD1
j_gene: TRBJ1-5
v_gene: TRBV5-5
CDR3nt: TGTGCCAGCAGCTTGAGGAGCGGGACAGGGGGCTCGGGTCAGCCCCAGCATTTT
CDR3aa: CASSLRSGTGGSGQPQHF

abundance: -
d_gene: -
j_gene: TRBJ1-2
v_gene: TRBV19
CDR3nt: TGTGCCAGTAGTATAGATAGAACCTATGGCTACACCTTC
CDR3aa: CASSIDRTYGYTF

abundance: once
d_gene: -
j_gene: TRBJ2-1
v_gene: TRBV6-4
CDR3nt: TGTGCCAGCAGTCTCTCGGGAACGGCCAATGAGCAGTTCTTC
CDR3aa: CASSLSGTANEQFF

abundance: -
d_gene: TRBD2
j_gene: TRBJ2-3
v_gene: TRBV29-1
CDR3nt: TGCAGCGTTGAAGCGACTAGCGGGTTTTCAGATACGCAGTATTTT
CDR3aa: CSVEATSGFSDTQYF

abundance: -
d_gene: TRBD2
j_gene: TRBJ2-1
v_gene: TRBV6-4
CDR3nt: TGTGCCAGCAGTTTCCTAGCGGGAGAGTACAATGAGCAGTTCTTC
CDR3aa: CASSFLAGEYNEQFF

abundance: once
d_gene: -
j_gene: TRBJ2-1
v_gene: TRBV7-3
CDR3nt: TGTGCCAGCAGCTTACGCGGGGACGGCAACAATGAGCAGTTCTTC
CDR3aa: CASSLRGDGNNEQFF

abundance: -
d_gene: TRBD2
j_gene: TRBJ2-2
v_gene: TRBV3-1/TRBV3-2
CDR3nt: TGTGCCAGCAGGATAGCGGGGGTCGGGGAGCTGTTTTTT
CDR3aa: CASRIAGVGELFF

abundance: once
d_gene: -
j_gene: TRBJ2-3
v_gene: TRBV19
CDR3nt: TGTGCCAGTAGTACCCGGCGCGGTGGCACAGATACGCAGTATTTT
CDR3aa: CASSTRRGGTDTQYF

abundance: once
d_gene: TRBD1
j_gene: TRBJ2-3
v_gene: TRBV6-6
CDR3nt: TGTGCCAGCAGCTCCTCCGGGACAGGGGGGACAGATACGCAGTATTTT
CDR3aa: CASSSSGTGGTDTQYF

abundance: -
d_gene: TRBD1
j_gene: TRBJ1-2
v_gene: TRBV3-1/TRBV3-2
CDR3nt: TGTGCCAGCAGCCATACCGACAGGGGGCAAAACTATGGCTACACCTTC
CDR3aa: CASSHTDRGQNYGYTF

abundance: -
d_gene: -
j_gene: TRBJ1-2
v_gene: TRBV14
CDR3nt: TGTGCCAGCAGCCGGATCGGGAATGAACAGGGCTACACCTTC
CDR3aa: CASSRIGNEQGYTF

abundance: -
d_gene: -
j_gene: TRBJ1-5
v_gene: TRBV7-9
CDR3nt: TGTGCCAGCAGCAAGGGGGTTCAGCCCCAGCATTTT
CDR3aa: CASSKGVQPQHF

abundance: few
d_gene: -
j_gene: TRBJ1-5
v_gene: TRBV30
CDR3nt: TGTGCCTGGAGTGACACACATAGCAATCAGCCCCAGCATTTT
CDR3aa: CAWSDTHSNQPQHF